These 32 T cell receptor beta chains share one sample of origin, sequenced in a study of shared clonotypes between healthy human individuals. Repertoires were generated with immunoSEQ multiplex PCR, while TCRdb's copy carries only in-frame clones and drops some. This sample has under 1,900,000 clones, with approximately 98.5% found just once. The sample consisted of naive CD4+ T cells sorted from blood. The sample's subset: CD45RA+ positively selected. These receptors were obtained from a young man in good health.

This chain connects TRBV11-2 to TRBJ2-2, with 12 bases matching TRBD1. Germline CDR1 reads SGHAT; CDR2 reads FQNNGV. V shed 2 bases and J 7 bases; nucleotides not matched to a gene: 8. The CDR3 is 17 residues long. CDR3 nucleotide sequence: TGTGCCAGCAGCTTACCGGGACAGGGGGCTTATGGCGGGGAGCTGTTTTTT. Its protein is CASSLPGQGAYGGELFF. Complete variable domain (other parts from reference TRBV11-2 and TRBJ2-2): EAGVAQSPRYKIIEKRQSVAFWCNPISGHATLYWYQQILGQGPKLLIQFQNNGVVDDSQLPKDRFSAERLKGVDSTLKIQPAKLEDSAVYLCASSLPGQGAYGGELFFGEGSRLTVL.

The chain employs TRBV5-4 and TRBJ1-4; D remains unclear. V lost 1 base to trimming and J lost 3 bases, with 16 bases between them. Germline V CDR1 and CDR2: SGHNT, YYREEE (reference sequence). The CDR3 is made up of 17 amino acids. CDR3 bases: TGTGCCAGCAGCTTGAGGGTTCAAGTGGGTCCTAATGAAAAACTGTTTTTT. This encodes CASSLRVQVGPNEKLFF.

The chain employs TRBV19 and TRBJ2-6; no definite D call. The V end was cut by 3 bases, the J end by 1 base, with 7 bases between. CDR3 length: 15 residues. Germline V CDR1 and CDR2: LNHDA, SQIVND (reference sequence). CDR3 DNA sequence: TGTGCCAGTAGTATCCGGACGTCTGGGGCCAACGTCCTGACTTTC. It encodes CASSIRTSGANVLTF.

The CDR3 nucleotides are TGTGCCAGCAGTGAAGGTCTACTAAACATTCAGTACTTC. This codes for CASSEGLLNIQYF. The rearrangement links TRBV6-1 to TRBJ2-4; D not certain. The V and J ends lost 1 base and 6 bases respectively, with 7 bases between them. This CDR3 comprises 13 residues. CDR1 MNHNS and CDR2 SASEGT come from the germline V gene.

V is TRBV7-8 and J is TRBJ2-1; 16 nucleotides line up with TRBD2. There are 17 residues in the CDR3. Per the germline V gene, CDR1 is SGHVS and CDR2 is FQNEAQ. Trimming took 5 bases from V and 6 from J; bases not matched to a gene: 7. CDR3 DNA: TGTGCCAGCAGCCCACCGGGACTAGCGGGAGGGCCCAATGAGCAGTTCTTC. Residues: CASSPPGLAGGPNEQFF.

The V gene is TRBV7-9, the J gene TRBJ2-2; D is uncertain. V shed 1 base and J shed 2 bases, with 11 bases lying between them. This CDR3 has 16 amino acids. The germline gives CDR1 SEHNR, CDR2 FQNEAQ (reference sequence). Here the CDR3 reads CASSLGAPSNTGELFF. The DNA of the CDR3 is TGTGCCAGCAGCTTAGGGGCCCCTTCAAACACCGGGGAGCTGTTTTTT.

This clone was observed a few times. Other DNA variants within this sample encode the same CDR3. The V and J genes are TRBV18 and TRBJ1-5; D is uncertain. The germline V and J ends were trimmed by 2 bases and 4 bases, with 3 bases remaining between them. Germline V lookup: CDR1 KGHSH, CDR2 LQKENI. The CDR3 length is 12 residues. CDR3 nucleotide sequence: TGTGCCAGCTCACCAAGTAATCAGCCCCAGCATTTT. Protein: CASSPSNQPQHF.

With regard to this clone: The junction departs from the called germline gene at one end, perhaps through a read error. The chain links TRBV6-5 to TRBJ2-5; D gene unclear. The CDR3 has 13 amino acids. Germline V gives CDR1 MNHEY, CDR2 SVGAGI. This chain's CDR3 is CASRYFHSGEQYF. The CDR3 bases are TGTGCCAGCAGATACTTTCATTCAGGCGAACAGTACTTC.

The chain employs TRBV7-9 and TRBJ1-2; D is unclear. There are 18 residues in the CDR3. V gave up 1 base and J gave up 6 bases, with 24 bases separating them. Germline CDR1 is SEHNR and CDR2 is FQNEAQ (reference sequence). CDR3 in amino acids: CASSLEGPARRSGDGYTF. The CDR3 DNA reads as TGTGCCAGCAGCTTAGAGGGCCCAGCGAGACGGTCAGGAGATGGCTACACCTTC.

The chain employs TRBV28 and TRBJ2-1, with 7 bases lining up with TRBD1. Trimming took 2 bases from V and 4 from J; bases not matched to a gene: 2. CDR1 is MDHEN and CDR2 is SYDVKM in the germline V gene. The CDR3 sequence is 14 residues long. CDR3 sequence reads: CASSLQGEYNEQFF. CDR3 DNA sequence: TGTGCCAGCAGTTTACAGGGGGAGTACAATGAGCAGTTCTTC.

The V and J genes are TRBV7-9 and TRBJ2-3; 7 bases fit TRBD2. V trimming: 1 base; J trimming: 1 base; junction bases outside the gene matches: 5. Germline assignment: CDR1 SEHNR and CDR2 FQNEAQ (reference sequence). This CDR3 is built from 16 residues. CDR3 DNA: TGTGCCAGCAGCTTAGGGCGAGCGGGACGCACAGATACGCAGTATTTT. It is translated as CASSLGRAGRTDTQYF. Full variable domain (missing parts from reference TRBV7-9 and TRBJ2-3): DTGVSQNPRHKITKRGQNVTFRCDPISEHNRLYWYRQTLGQGPEFLTYFQNEAQLEKSRLLSDRFSAERPKGSFSTLEIQRTEQGDSAMYLCASSLGRAGRTDTQYFGPGTRLTVL.

This chain connects TRBV5-1 to TRBJ1-1; D unresolved. The V gene's germline CDR1 is SGHRS and CDR2 YFSETQ. V lost 0 bases, J lost 3 bases, and 9 bases lay in between. This CDR3 contains 14 residues. CDR3 sequence reads: CASSLVRGYTEAFF. The CDR3 DNA reads TGCGCCAGCAGCTTGGTGCGGGGATACACTGAAGCTTTCTTT.

V gene TRBV9 combines with J gene TRBJ2-3; 11 bases are a match to TRBD2. Looked up from germline, CDR1 is SGDLS and CDR2 is YYNGEE. The CDR3 spans 19 residues. With 0 bases clipped from V and 5 bases from J, the junction kept 14 bases outside the gene matches. CDR3 coding DNA: TGTGCCAGCAGCGTAGCGCCCTCGACTAGCGGGGTGAGAGGAGATACGCAGTATTTT. It translates to CASSVAPSTSGVRGDTQYF.

The V and J genes are TRBV28 and TRBJ2-1, with D unclear. Trimming removed 3 bases from V and 0 bases from J, with 9 bases in between. This CDR3 comprises 15 residues. Germline CDR1 MDHEN, CDR2 SYDVKM. The chain's CDR3 is CASSLSFSSYNEQFF. The CDR3 DNA follows: TGTGCCAGCAGTTTGAGTTTCAGCTCCTACAATGAGCAGTTCTTC.

This clone was counted once. In DNA, the CDR3 is TGTGCCAGTAGTATAGGGACTGTTGGGTTAAACAATCAGCCCCAGCATTTT. It specifies CASSIGTVGLNNQPQHF. The V and J genes are TRBV19 and TRBJ1-5; no definite D call. V was trimmed by 1 base and J by 3 bases, leaving 16 bases between them. The CDR3 runs 17 residues. The V gene's germline CDR1 is LNHDA and CDR2 SQIVND (reference sequence).

This rearrangement joins TRBV4-2 to TRBJ1-1, with a tentative D call TRBD1 (6 bases). Trimming left V 0 bases short and J 0 bases short, with 8 bases between. CDR1 and CDR2 from the germline V gene are LGHNA and YNFKEQ. The CDR3 runs to 15 residues. Here the CDR3 reads CASSQDYRVNTEAFF. The CDR3 DNA sequence: TGTGCCAGCAGCCAAGATTACAGGGTGAACACTGAAGCTTTCTTT.

V is TRBV5-4 and J is TRBJ2-2; TRBD2 matches 9 bases. Per germline, CDR1 SGHNT and CDR2 YYREEE (reference sequence). V was clipped by 2 bases and J by 1 base; unmatched bases: 0. The CDR3 runs to 15 residues. The CDR3 DNA reads TGTGCCAGCAGCTTAGCGGGAGGGAACACCGGGGAGCTGTTTTTT. It yields the protein CASSLAGGNTGELFF.

This clone was recorded once. The rearrangement joins TRBV27 to TRBJ1-5; maybe TRBD1 (6 bases). Germline V gives CDR1 MNHEY, CDR2 SMNVEV (reference sequence). The CDR3 has 16 amino acids. Deletions cut 6 bases from V and 4 bases from J, with 19 bases between. CDR3 region: CASSQTGLKSNQPQHF. The CDR3 DNA reads as TGTGCCAGCAGCCAGACAGGATTGAAATCTAATCAGCCCCAGCATTTT.

The chain recombines TRBV5-4 with TRBJ2-2; a possible D gene is TRBD2 (6 bases). The V and J ends lost 0 bases and 4 bases respectively, with 13 bases between them. The germline V gene encodes CDR1 SGHNT and CDR2 YYREEE (reference sequence). CDR3 length: 16 amino acids. CDR3 sequence: CASSLDPGAGTGELFF. In DNA, the CDR3 is TGTGCCAGCAGCTTGGATCCGGGAGCAGGCACCGGGGAGCTGTTTTTT.

The V and J genes are TRBV5-1 and TRBJ2-1, with TRBD2 matching 13 bases. The length of the CDR3 is 18 residues. The germline CDR1 and CDR2 sequences are SGHRS and YFSETQ. The junction had 7 bases not matched to a gene; V was cut back by 1 base and J by 3 bases. CDR3 bases: TGCGCCAGCAGCTTGTTAGGACTAGCGGGAGCCGACTACAATGAGCAGTTCTTC. Encoded protein: CASSLLGLAGADYNEQFF.

The CDR3 reads CATSRAPSGTREQYF. CDR3 bases: TGTGCCACCAGCAGGGCACCTTCCGGGACGCGGGAGCAGTACTTC. V usage is TRBV15 and J usage is TRBJ2-7; D assignment may be TRBD1 or TRBD2 (5 bases each). Germline assignment: CDR1 LNHNV and CDR2 YYDKDF (reference sequence). V gave up 3 bases and J gave up 7 bases, with 19 bases separating them. This CDR3 spans 15 amino acids.

The rearrangement uses TRBV28 and TRBJ2-7; 7 bases map to TRBD1. The CDR3 length is 13 residues. The V segment lost 7 bases and the J segment 4 bases; nucleotides outside the gene matches: 7. Per the germline V gene, CDR1 is MDHEN and CDR2 is SYDVKM. The CDR3 DNA sequence: TGTGCCAGCACCCGGACAGGCCTATACGAGCAGTACTTC. Protein product: CASTRTGLYEQYF.

CDR3 bases: TGTGCCAGCAGTTTAAGGGGGACAGGGGGTTGGTACAGACCCGATACGCAGTATTTT. This encodes CASSLRGTGGWYRPDTQYF. The V call is TRBV28, the J call TRBJ2-3, with 11 nucleotides matching TRBD1. The germline V gene has CDR1 MDHEN and CDR2 SYDVKM. The CDR3 length is 19 residues. V dropped 2 bases and J dropped 6; count of bases not matched to a gene: 16.

The CDR3 DNA reads as TGTGCCAGCAGAATGACAGGGACCATAGAAAAACTGTTTTTT. This codes for CASRMTGTIEKLFF. The chain employs TRBV11-2 and TRBJ1-4; the match to TRBD1 covers 7 bases. CDR1 SGHAT and CDR2 FQNNGV come from the germline V gene. This CDR3 is 14 amino acids long. The V gene end was trimmed by 6 bases and the J gene end by 8 bases; junction bases not matched to a gene: 9.

The rearrangement uses TRBV28 and TRBJ1-2; 9 nucleotides line up with TRBD1. CDR1 and CDR2 (germline): MDHEN, SYDVKM. CDR3 size: 14 residues. With 6 bases clipped from V and 4 bases from J, the junction kept 6 bases outside the gene matches. The CDR3 bases are TGTGCCAGCAGCCACAGGGGGCACGGCTATGGCTACACCTTC. This translates into CASSHRGHGYGYTF.

J is TRBJ1-1 and V is TRBV6-1; the D gene is possibly TRBD1 (5 bases). The ends were cut back, 6 bases at V and 4 bases at J, with 18 bases in the middle. Germline-derived CDR1 and CDR2 are MNHNS and SASEGT. The length of the CDR3 is 15 residues. CDR3 in amino acids: CASRGIGARGTEAFF. The CDR3 DNA sequence: TGTGCCAGCAGGGGGATCGGGGCTCGGGGCACTGAAGCTTTCTTT.

The chain combines TRBV19 with TRBJ2-3; 10 bases align to TRBD2. The CDR3 has 18 amino acids. Germline V CDR1 and CDR2: LNHDA, SQIVND (reference sequence). Trimming at V came to 2 bases and at J to 0 bases, leaving 8 bases not matched to a gene. CDR3 protein: CASSIPTSGTASTDTQYF. CDR3 DNA: TGTGCCAGTAGTATACCCACTAGCGGGACAGCTAGCACAGATACGCAGTATTTT.

Here the CDR3 reads CASSSYTKRHEQYF. CDR3 in DNA: TGTGCCAGCAGCTCCTATACCAAACGGCACGAGCAGTACTTC. The J gene is TRBJ2-7, the V gene TRBV5-4, with D unresolved. The CDR3 contains 14 residues. Between the trimmed V and J ends, which lost 3 bases and 5 bases, there was a span of 15 bases. Germline loops: CDR1 SGHNT, CDR2 YYREEE (reference sequence).

V usage is TRBV9 and J usage is TRBJ2-7; 11 bases agree with TRBD2. This CDR3 spans 15 amino acids. The germline gives CDR1 SGDLS, CDR2 YYNGEE. The V and J ends lost 5 bases and 6 bases, in that order; junction bases with no gene match: 10. The CDR3 DNA reads TGTGCCAGCAGTTACGGGCTAGCGGGAGGTACCGAGCAGTACTTC. It is translated as CASSYGLAGGTEQYF.

The chain recombines TRBV4-3 with TRBJ1-5; no definite D call. The CDR3 is 16 residues long. V lost 0 bases, J lost 0 bases, and 9 bases lay in between. Germline-derived CDR1 and CDR2 are LGHNA and YSLEER. Here the CDR3 DNA reads TGCGCCAGCAGCCAAGAGAGCAGTCATAGCAATCAGCCCCAGCATTTT. Its translation: CASSQESSHSNQPQHF.

The chain couples TRBV7-2 to TRBJ1-5; D not certain. CDR1 and CDR2 (germline): SGHTA, FQGNSA. The V end was cut by 5 bases, the J end by 3 bases, with 11 bases between. The CDR3 has 14 amino acids. CDR3 residues: CASSGDGYNQPQHF. The DNA for the CDR3 is TGTGCCAGCAGCGGAGACGGGTACAATCAGCCCCAGCATTTT. Filled out from reference TRBV7-2 and TRBJ1-5, the complete variable domain reads GAGVSQSPSNKVTEKGKDVELRCDPISGHTALYWYRQSLGQGLEFLIYFQGNSAPDKSGLPSDRFSAERTGGSVSTLTIQRTQQEDSAVYLCASSGDGYNQPQHFGDGTRLSIL.

This chain connects TRBV5-1 to TRBJ1-4; D unresolved. The CDR3 spans 12 residues. The V gene lost 5 bases and the J gene lost 8 bases, with 10 bases spanning the gap. CDR1 is SGHRS, CDR2 YFSETQ, per germline. The CDR3 is CASRREREKLFF. CDR3 coding DNA: TGCGCCAGCAGGCGGGAGAGAGAAAAACTGTTTTTT.